This TCR beta chain was documented in a study of cytomegalovirus exposure and HLA in healthy donors. Overall study context: A preliminary data release comprised roughly 80 million unique TCRs obtained from HLA-typed donors. Falling in the Caucasian-associated ancestry cluster were about four fifths of around 370 genotyped donors. Study-wide findings and caveats: The authors reported that TCR beta sequences could predict HLA-A and HLA-B alleles. These predictions were accurate for most subjects in the first cohort. The authors later found HLA-associated TCR beta chains more clonally expanded than equally common others.

Use of 60 Vbeta and 13 Jbeta primers characterized the PCR. Data came from immunoSEQ multiplex PCR; TCRdb stores just in-frame clones and leaves some out. Of under 150,000 clones in the sample, 65% to 85% were seen once. The CDR3 has 17 amino acids. Germline V gives CDR1 ENHRY, CDR2 SYGVKD. Trimming took 0 bases from V and 4 from J, leaving 17 bases between them. A word on this clone: What it binds is unknown.

This chain connects TRBV10-3 to TRBJ2-3; TRBD1 might be the D (7 bases). This receptor was identified in a male donor in good health and CMV-seronegative. What was sequenced was PBMCs. The CDR3 loop is CAISESVGGTGADTQYF. CDR3 sequence (DNA): TGTGCCATCAGTGAGTCGGTGGGAGGTACAGGGGCAGATACGCAGTATTTT.